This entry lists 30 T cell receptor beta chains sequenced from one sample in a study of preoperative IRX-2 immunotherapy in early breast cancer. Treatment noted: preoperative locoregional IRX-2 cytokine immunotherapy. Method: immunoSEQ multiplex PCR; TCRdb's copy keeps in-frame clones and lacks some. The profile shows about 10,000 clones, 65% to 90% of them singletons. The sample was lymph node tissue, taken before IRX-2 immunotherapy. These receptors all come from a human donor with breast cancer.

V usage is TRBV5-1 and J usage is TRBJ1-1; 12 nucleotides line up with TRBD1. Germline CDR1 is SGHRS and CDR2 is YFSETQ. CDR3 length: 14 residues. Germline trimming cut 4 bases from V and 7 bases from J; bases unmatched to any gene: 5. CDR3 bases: TGCGCCAGCAGCATGGGACAGGGGGCACGTGAAGCTTTCTTT. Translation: CASSMGQGAREAFF.

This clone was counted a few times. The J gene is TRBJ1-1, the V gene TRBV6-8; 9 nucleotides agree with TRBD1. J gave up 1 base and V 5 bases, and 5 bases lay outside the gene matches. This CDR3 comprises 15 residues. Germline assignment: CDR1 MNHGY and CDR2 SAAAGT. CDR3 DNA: TGTGCCAGCAGTGGGGGACAGGGAACGAACACTGAAGCTTTCTTT. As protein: CASSGGQGTNTEAFF.

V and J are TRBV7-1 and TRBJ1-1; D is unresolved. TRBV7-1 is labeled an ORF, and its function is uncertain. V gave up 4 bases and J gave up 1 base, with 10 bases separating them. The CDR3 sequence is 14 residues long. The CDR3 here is CASSFDVPNTEAFF. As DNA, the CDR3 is TGTGCCAGCAGCTTCGACGTACCGAACACTGAAGCTTTCTTT.

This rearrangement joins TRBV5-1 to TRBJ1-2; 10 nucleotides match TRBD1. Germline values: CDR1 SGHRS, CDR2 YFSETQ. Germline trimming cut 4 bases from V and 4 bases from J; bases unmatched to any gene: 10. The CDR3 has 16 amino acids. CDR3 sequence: CASSGGQGTVFYGYTF. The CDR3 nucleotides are TGCGCCAGCAGCGGGGGACAGGGGACAGTCTTCTATGGCTACACCTTC.

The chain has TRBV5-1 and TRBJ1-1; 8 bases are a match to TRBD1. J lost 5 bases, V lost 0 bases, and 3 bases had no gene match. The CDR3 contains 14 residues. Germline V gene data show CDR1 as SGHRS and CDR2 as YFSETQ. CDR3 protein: CASSLGDRRTEAFF. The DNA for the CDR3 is TGCGCCAGCAGCTTGGGGGACAGGAGAACTGAAGCTTTCTTT.

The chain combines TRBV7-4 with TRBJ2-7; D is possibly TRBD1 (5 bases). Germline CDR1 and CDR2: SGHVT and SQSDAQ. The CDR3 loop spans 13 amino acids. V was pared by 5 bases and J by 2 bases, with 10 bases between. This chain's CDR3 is CASSMDKTYEQYF. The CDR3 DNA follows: TGTGCCAGCAGCATGGACAAGACCTACGAGCAGTACTTC.

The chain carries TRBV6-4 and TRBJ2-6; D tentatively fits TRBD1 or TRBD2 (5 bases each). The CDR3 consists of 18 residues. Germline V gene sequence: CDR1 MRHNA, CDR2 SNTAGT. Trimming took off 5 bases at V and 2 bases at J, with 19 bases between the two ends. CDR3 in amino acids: CASSRLNPGGPGANVLTF. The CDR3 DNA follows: TGTGCCAGCAGTCGACTCAACCCTGGGGGACCTGGGGCCAACGTCCTGACTTTC.

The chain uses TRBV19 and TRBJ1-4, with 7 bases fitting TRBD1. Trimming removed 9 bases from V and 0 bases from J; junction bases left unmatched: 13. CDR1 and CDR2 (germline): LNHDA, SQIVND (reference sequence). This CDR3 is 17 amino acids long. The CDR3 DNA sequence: TGTGCCAGCCGATCCCCAGGGGGATCCGCAACTAATGAAAAACTGTTTTTT. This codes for CASRSPGGSATNEKLFF.

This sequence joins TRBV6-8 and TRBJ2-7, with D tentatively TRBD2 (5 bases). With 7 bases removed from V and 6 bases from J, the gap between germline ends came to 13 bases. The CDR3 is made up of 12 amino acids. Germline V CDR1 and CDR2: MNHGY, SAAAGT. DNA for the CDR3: TGTGCCAGCAATCGGGGAGAGGCCGAGCAGTACTTC. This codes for CASNRGEAEQYF.

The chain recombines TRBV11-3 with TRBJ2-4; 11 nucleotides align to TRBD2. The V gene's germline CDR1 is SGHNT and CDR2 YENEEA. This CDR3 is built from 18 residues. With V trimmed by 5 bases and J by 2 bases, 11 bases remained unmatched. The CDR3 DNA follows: TGTGCCAGCAGCCTAGGCACTAGCGGGAGTGTGACCAAAAACATTCAGTACTTC. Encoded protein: CASSLGTSGSVTKNIQYF.

CDR3 DNA: TGTGCCAGCAGCTCCAGAGGAGAGGGGTACCAAGAGACCCAGTACTTC. Its protein is CASSSRGEGYQETQYF. The chain joins TRBV7-6 to TRBJ2-5; either TRBD1 or TRBD2 may supply D (5 bases each). The V end was cut by 4 bases, the J end by 0 bases, with 15 bases between. The CDR3 length is 16 residues. Germline CDR1 and CDR2: SGHVS and FNYEAQ.

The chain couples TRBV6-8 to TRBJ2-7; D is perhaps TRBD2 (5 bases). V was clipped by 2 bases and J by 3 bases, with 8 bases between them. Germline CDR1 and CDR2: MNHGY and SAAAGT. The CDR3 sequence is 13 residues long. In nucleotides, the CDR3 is TGTGCCAGCAGTTACGCTAGCTACTACGAGCAGTACTTC. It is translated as CASSYASYYEQYF.

The CDR3 is CASSILRQGPTEAFF. In DNA form, the CDR3 reads TGTGCCAGTAGCATACTCCGACAGGGACCCACTGAAGCTTTCTTT. This chain links TRBV19 with TRBJ1-1; 7 nucleotides match TRBD1. Germline trimming cut 6 bases from V and 4 bases from J; bases unmatched to any gene: 11. The CDR3 runs 15 residues. The germline V gene encodes CDR1 LNHDA and CDR2 SQIVND (reference sequence).

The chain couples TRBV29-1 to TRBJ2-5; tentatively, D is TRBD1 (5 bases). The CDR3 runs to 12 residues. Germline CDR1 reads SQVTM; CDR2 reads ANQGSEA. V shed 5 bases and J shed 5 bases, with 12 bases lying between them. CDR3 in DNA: TGCAGCGTTTCGGCAGGGTTCGAGACCCAGTACTTC. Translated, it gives CSVSAGFETQYF. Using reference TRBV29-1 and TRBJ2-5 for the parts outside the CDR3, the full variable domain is SAVISQKPSRDICQRGTSLTIQCQVDSQVTMMFWYRQQPGQSLTLIATANQGSEATYESGFVIDKFPISRPNLTFSTLTVSNMSPEDSSIYLCSVSAGFETQYFGPGTRLLVL.

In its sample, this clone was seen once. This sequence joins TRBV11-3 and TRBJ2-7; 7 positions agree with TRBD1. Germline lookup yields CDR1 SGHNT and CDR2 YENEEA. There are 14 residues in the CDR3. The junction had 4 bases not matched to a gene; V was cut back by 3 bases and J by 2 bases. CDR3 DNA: TGTGCCAGCAGCTTCGACAGGGCCACCTACGAGCAGTACTTC. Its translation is CASSFDRATYEQYF.

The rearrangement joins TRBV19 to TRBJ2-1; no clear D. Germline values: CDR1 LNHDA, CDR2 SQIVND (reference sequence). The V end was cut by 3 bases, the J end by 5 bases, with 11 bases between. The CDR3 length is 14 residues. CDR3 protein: CASSILYGDNEQFF. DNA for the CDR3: TGTGCCAGTAGTATCCTTTACGGCGACAATGAGCAGTTCTTC.

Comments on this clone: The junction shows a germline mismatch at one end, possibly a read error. The CDR3 region is CASSDSTSGTGANVLTF. The DNA for the CDR3 is TGTGCCAGCAGTGACTCGACTAGCGGGACTGGGGCCAACGTCCTGACTTTC. V is TRBV6-8 and J is TRBJ2-6; 11 bases match TRBD2. The CDR3 is made up of 17 amino acids. From germline, CDR1 is MNHGY and CDR2 SAAAGT.

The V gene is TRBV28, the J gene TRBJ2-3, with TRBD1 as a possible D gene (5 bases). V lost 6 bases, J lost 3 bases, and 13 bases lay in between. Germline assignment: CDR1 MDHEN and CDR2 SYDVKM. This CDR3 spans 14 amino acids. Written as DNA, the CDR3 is TGTGCCAGCAGCCAGGGCCGTCGAACAGATACGCAGTATTTT. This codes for CASSQGRRTDTQYF.

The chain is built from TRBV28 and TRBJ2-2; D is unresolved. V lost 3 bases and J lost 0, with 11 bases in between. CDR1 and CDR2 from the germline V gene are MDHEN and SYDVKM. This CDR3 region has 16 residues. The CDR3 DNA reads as TGTGCCAGCAGTTTTTTGGAGTCCACGAACACCGGGGAGCTGTTTTTT. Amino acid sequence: CASSFLESTNTGELFF.

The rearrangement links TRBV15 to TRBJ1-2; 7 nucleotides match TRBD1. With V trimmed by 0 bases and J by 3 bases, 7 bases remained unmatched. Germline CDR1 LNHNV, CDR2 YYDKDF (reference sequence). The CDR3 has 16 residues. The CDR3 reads CATSRDGGRGDYGYTF. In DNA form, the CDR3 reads TGTGCCACCAGCAGAGATGGAGGCAGGGGGGACTATGGCTACACCTTC.

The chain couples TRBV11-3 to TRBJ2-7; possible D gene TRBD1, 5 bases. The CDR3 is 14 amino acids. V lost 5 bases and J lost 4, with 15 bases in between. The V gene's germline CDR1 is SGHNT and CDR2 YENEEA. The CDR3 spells CASSPWGREYEQYF. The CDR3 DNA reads TGTGCCAGCAGCCCCTGGGGCAGGGAATACGAGCAGTACTTC.

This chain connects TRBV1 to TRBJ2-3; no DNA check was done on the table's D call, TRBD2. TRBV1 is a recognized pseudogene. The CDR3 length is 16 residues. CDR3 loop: CASSQERLPSTDTQYF. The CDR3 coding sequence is TGCGCCAGCAGCCAGGAAAGACTCCCGTCCACAGATACGCAGTATTTT.

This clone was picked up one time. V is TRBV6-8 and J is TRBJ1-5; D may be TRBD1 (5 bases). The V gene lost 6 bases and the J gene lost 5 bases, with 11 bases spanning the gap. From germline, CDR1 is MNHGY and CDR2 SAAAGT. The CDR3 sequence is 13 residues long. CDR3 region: CASRRDQYQPQHF. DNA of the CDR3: TGTGCCAGCAGGCGGGACCAATATCAGCCCCAGCATTTT.

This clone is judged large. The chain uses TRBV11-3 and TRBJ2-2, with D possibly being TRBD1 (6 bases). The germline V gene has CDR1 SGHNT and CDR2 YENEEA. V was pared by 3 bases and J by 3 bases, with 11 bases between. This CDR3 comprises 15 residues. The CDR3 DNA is TGTGCCAGCAGCTTCGTACAGGGCGACACCGGGGAGCTGTTTTTT. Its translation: CASSFVQGDTGELFF.

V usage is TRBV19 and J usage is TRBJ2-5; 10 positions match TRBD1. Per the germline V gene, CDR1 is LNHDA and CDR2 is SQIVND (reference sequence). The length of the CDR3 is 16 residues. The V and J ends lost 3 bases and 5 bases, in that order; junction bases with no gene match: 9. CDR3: CASSMGTGARSETQYF. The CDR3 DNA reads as TGTGCCAGTAGTATGGGGACAGGGGCGCGGTCCGAGACCCAGTACTTC.

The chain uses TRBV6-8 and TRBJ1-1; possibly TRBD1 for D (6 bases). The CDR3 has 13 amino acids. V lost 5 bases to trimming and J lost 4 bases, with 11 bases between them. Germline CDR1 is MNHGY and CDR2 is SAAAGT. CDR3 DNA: TGTGCCAGCAGTAGGGGGGGGTTCACTGAAGCTTTCTTT. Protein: CASSRGGFTEAFF.

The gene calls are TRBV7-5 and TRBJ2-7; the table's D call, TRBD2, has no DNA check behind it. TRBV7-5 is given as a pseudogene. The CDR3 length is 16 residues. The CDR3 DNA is TGTGCCAGCAGTTCAAATCGGGGGTTCCGCGCCTACGAGCAGTACTTC. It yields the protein CASSSNRGFRAYEQYF.

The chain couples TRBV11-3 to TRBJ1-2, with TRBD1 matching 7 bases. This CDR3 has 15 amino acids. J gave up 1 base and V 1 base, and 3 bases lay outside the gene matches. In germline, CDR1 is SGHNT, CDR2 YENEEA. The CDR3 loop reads CASSLGQGDNYGYTF. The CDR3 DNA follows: TGTGCCAGCAGCTTAGGGCAGGGGGATAACTATGGCTACACCTTC.

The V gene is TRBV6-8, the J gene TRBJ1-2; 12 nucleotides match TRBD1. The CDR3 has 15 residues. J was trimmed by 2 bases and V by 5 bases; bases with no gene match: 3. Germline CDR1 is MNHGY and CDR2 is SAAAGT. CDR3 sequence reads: CASSHGTGGNYGYTF. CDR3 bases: TGTGCCAGCAGTCATGGGACAGGGGGCAACTATGGCTACACCTTC.

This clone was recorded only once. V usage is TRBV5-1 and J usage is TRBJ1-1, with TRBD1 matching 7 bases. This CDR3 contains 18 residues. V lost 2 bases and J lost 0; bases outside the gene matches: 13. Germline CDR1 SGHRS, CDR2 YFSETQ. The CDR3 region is CASSLAAGQLYMNTEAFF. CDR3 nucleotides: TGCGCCAGCAGCTTAGCGGCGGGACAGCTTTATATGAACACTGAAGCTTTCTTT.